Shown below are 5 T cell receptor beta chains from a single sample sequenced in a study of cytomegalovirus exposure and HLA in healthy donors. The PCR was carried out with 60 Vbeta primers and 13 Jbeta primers. The table came from immunoSEQ multiplex PCR; TCRdb's copy has only in-frame clones and leaves some out. Here the sample spans some 200,000 clones, around 89% being singletons. Source material: PBMCs. Source of these receptors: a woman under 30 in good health and CMV-seronegative.

The chain couples TRBV5-1 to TRBJ1-1; D possibly corresponds to TRBD1 (6 bases). Germline CDR1 reads SGHRS; CDR2 reads YFSETQ. The CDR3 extends over 16 amino acids. V was trimmed by 1 base and J by 6 bases, leaving 19 bases between them. The CDR3 bases are TGCGCCAGCAGCTTGTATTTAGGACAGCCCTCTCCTGAAGCTTTCTTT. It codes for CASSLYLGQPSPEAFF. The complete variable domain, with remaining parts taken from reference TRBV5-1 and TRBJ1-1, reads KAGVTQTPRYLIKTRGQQVTLSCSPISGHRSVSWYQQTPGQGLQFLFEYFSETQRNKGNFPGRFSGRQFSNSRSEMNVSTLELGDSALYLCASSLYLGQPSPEAFFGQGTRLTVV.

The rearrangement uses TRBV25-1 and TRBJ2-7; 8 positions agree with TRBD1. The CDR3 runs 16 residues. CDR1 is MGHDK and CDR2 is SYGVNS in the germline V gene. The trim removed 2 bases at V and 5 bases at J, leaving 11 bases unmatched. CDR3 in DNA: TGTGCCAGCAGTGAAGGGGACAGGAGCAAATCCCACGAGCAGTACTTC. This translates into CASSEGDRSKSHEQYF.

This chain links TRBV6-6 with TRBJ2-2; D is perhaps TRBD2 (7 bases). In germline, CDR1 is MNHNY, CDR2 SVGAGI (reference sequence). V was cut by 10 bases and J by 3 bases, with 15 bases left in between. There are 14 residues in the CDR3. The CDR3 bases are TGTGCCACCGGGGGGCCACTGGACACCGGGGAGCTGTTTTTT. It translates to CATGGPLDTGELFF.

This clone has only a few counts. The chain carries TRBV6-1 and TRBJ2-2; 14 bases match TRBD2. CDR1 is MNHNS, CDR2 SASEGT, per germline. The CDR3 extends over 15 amino acids. V shed 4 bases, J shed 6 bases, and the junction held 1 base outside the gene matches. Here the CDR3 reads CASSGLAGGPGELFF. The CDR3 nucleotides are TGTGCCAGCAGTGGACTAGCGGGGGGGCCCGGGGAGCTGTTTTTT.

V is TRBV30 and J is TRBJ2-5; possibly TRBD2 for D (6 bases). V lost 2 bases to trimming and J lost 5 bases, with 9 bases between them. The CDR3 has 12 amino acids. Germline CDR1 is GTSNPN and CDR2 is SVGIG (reference sequence). The CDR3 DNA sequence: TGTGCCTGGAGTCGGGGGTCCGAGACCCAGTACTTC. The encoded protein is CAWSRGSETQYF. The full variable domain, in which reference TRBV30 and TRBJ2-5 provide the parts outside the CDR3, is SQTIHQWPATLVQPVGSPLSLECTVEGTSNPNLYWYRQAAGRGLQLLFYSVGIGQISSEVPQNLSASRPQDRQFILSSKKLLLSDSGFYLCAWSRGSETQYFGPGTRLLVL.